This is a list of T cell receptor beta chains from one sample in a study of T-cell reconstitution after alpha-beta-depleted transplantation in children. MiXCR was run by TCRdb on the PCR reads, yielding one entry per CDR3 protein. The sample shows 90,000 to 100,000 distinct CDR3 sequences, 23% of them seen only once. Material: PBMCs, obtained before TCRalphabeta/CD19-depleted stem cell transplant. The receptor source for this set is a boy between 2 and 10 years old with acute lymphoblastic leukemia, due to receive a stem cell transplant. The CDR3 runs from the conserved cysteine through the conserved F or W. D genes are given only for firm matches. Size is stated for part of the rows, as once, few or many counts, or as a class when the clone is expanded.

j_call v_call d_call clone_size cdr3_nt cdr3_aa
TRBJ1-2 TRBV3-1 TRBD1 few TGTGCCAGCAGCCAATTAACAGGGGGAGGCTACACCTTC CASSQLTGGGYTF
TRBJ1-6 TRBV27 TRBD1 NA TGTGCCAGCAGTCCAGACAGGGGCAATTCACCCCTCCACTTT CASSPDRGNSPLHF
TRBJ2-1 TRBV12-3/TRBV12-4 TRBD2 NA TGTGCCAGCAGTAGAGCGATGACTAGCTCGGGGGAGCAGTTCTTC CASSRAMTSSGEQFF
TRBJ2-1 TRBV28 NA many TGTGCCAGCATGATGGGCGGAGGGGCCTATAATGAGCAGTTCTTC CASMMGGGAYNEQFF
TRBJ2-5 TRBV7-6 NA few TGTGCCAGCAGCTTAGCGGGCAGTAGCCAAGAGACCCAGTACTTC CASSLAGSSQETQYF
TRBJ1-1 TRBV7-9 NA NA TGTGCCAGCAGCTCTCAGGGTTACACTGAAGCTTTCTTT CASSSQGYTEAFF
TRBJ2-2 TRBV7-6 NA NA TGTGCCAGCAGCCCACTAAGAAGAAGACCCAACACCGGGGAGCTGTTTTTT CASSPLRRRPNTGELFF
TRBJ2-1 TRBV4-2 NA once TGTGCCAGCAGCCAAGAAGGAGGTTGGAATGAGCAGTTCTTC CASSQEGGWNEQFF
TRBJ2-7 TRBV4-3 NA few TGCGCCAGCTCCAAGACAGGTTCCTACGAGCAGTACTTC CASSKTGSYEQYF
TRBJ2-3 TRBV4-1 NA few TGCGCCAGCAGCCAAGATCGTAGCGGAGGGCCGGATACGCAGTATTTT CASSQDRSGGPDTQYF
TRBJ2-3 TRBV6-1 NA NA TGTGCCAGCAGCTCGGGCAGATTGGGGCGCACAGATACGCAGTATTTT CASSSGRLGRTDTQYF
TRBJ2-1 TRBV5-1 NA many TGCGCCAGCAGCCCCGGGACCCTACTCTACAATGAGCAGTTCTTC CASSPGTLLYNEQFF
TRBJ2-5 TRBV7-2 NA NA NA CASSLDLGMGTQYF
TRBJ2-3 TRBV7-2 NA NA TGTGCCAGCAGCTTAGGGTCTAGAGGCATCGGAGATACGCAGTATTTT CASSLGSRGIGDTQYF
TRBJ2-1 TRBV20-1 NA NA TGCAGTGCTAGAGAAGGGGACCTCAGGAGGGAGCAGTTCTTC CSAREGDLRREQFF
TRBJ2-7 TRBV6-2/TRBV6-3 TRBD2 NA TGTGCCAGCAGTTACGGGAGCGGGAGTGCATCCTACGAGCAGTACTTC CASSYGSGSASYEQYF
TRBJ2-7 TRBV28 NA NA TGTGCCAGCAGTTCGACCACCCCGGGTGCAAGGGCCTACGAGCAGTACTTC CASSSTTPGARAYEQYF
TRBJ2-1 TRBV7-2 NA NA TGTGCCAGCAGCTTAAATCCCGGAGGGGCCCGGGATGAGCAGTTCTTC CASSLNPGGARDEQFF
TRBJ1-4 TRBV15 NA once TGTGCCACCAGGGCTAATGAAAAACTGTTTTTT CATRANEKLFF
TRBJ2-2 TRBV5-1 TRBD2 NA TGCGCCAGCAGCTTGGGACAACTAGCGGGAGGAACCGGGGAGCTGTTTTTT CASSLGQLAGGTGELFF
TRBJ2-1 TRBV5-4 NA few TGTGCCAGCAGCTTGGTAGGGGCGGCCTCCTACAATGAGCAGTTCTTC CASSLVGAASYNEQFF
TRBJ2-3 TRBV7-2 NA NA TGTGCCAGCAGCTTAACAGGGATTCGTACAGATACGCAGTATTTT CASSLTGIRTDTQYF
TRBJ1-1 TRBV28 NA NA TGTGCCAGCAGTTTTATGTTGAACACTGAAGCTTTCTTT CASSFMLNTEAFF
TRBJ1-1 TRBV7-8 NA few TGTGCCAGCAGCCTCGGGTGGTTGACTGAAGCTTTCTTT CASSLGWLTEAFF
TRBJ2-7 TRBV19 TRBD1 NA TGTGCCAGCCGGACAGGGACCTACGAGCAGTACTTC CASRTGTYEQYF
TRBJ2-2 TRBV5-1 NA once TGCGCCAGCAGCTTAGGAGTGGGGGCACCGGTCGGGGAGCTGTTTTTT CASSLGVGAPVGELFF
TRBJ1-2 TRBV19 TRBD1 NA TGTGCCAGTAGTGAACACAGGACAGGGAGAACGGCTGGCTACACCTTC CASSEHRTGRTAGYTF
TRBJ2-7 TRBV7-9 TRBD1 NA TGTGCCAGCAGCTTCTCCGGGACAGGGGGTTACGACGAGCAGTACTTC CASSFSGTGGYDEQYF
TRBJ1-1 TRBV7-9 TRBD1 NA TGTGCCAGCAGCAAGGGGACAGGAGTGAACACTGAAGCTTTCTTT CASSKGTGVNTEAFF
TRBJ1-5 TRBV20-1 TRBD1 many TGCAGTGCTAGCGGTTCCGGGACAGGTCCTTTTTTTGTGTCCCAGCATTTT CSASGSGTGPFFVSQHF
TRBJ2-1 TRBV5-1 NA many TGCGCCAGCAGCCGGTCGATCAATGAGCAGTTCTTC CASSRSINEQFF
TRBJ1-1 TRBV20-1 NA NA TGCAGTGCTAGAGATCTACAGGCTGAAGCTTTCTTT CSARDLQAEAFF
TRBJ1-5 TRBV18 NA once TGTGTCAGCTCCCGCTCAGGGAATCAGCCCCAGCATTTT CVSSRSGNQPQHF
TRBJ2-3 TRBV6-5 NA few TGTGCCAGCAGTTATAGGTCGGGGGGCACAGATACGCAGTATTTT CASSYRSGGTDTQYF
TRBJ1-5 TRBV15 NA many TGTGCCACCAGCCGGGACCAGGGAGGGTATCAGCCCCAGCATTTT CATSRDQGGYQPQHF
TRBJ2-7 TRBV20-1 TRBD2 few TGCAGTGCGATCACTAGCGGAGGCTATGAGCAGTACTTC CSAITSGGYEQYF
TRBJ2-7 TRBV12-3/TRBV12-4 NA few TGTGCCAGCAGTCGAATAGGGGTGGGCTACGAGCAGTACTTC CASSRIGVGYEQYF
TRBJ1-4 TRBV5-6 NA NA TGTGCCAGCAGCTTGGGGATGGGGACGAACGAAAAACTGTTTTTT CASSLGMGTNEKLFF
TRBJ2-3 TRBV7-9 TRBD2 once TGTGCCAGCAGCTACGTACTAGCGAGGGCGAATACGCAGTATTTT CASSYVLARANTQYF
TRBJ1-1 TRBV20-1 NA few TGCAGTGCTAGGACTGGCAAACAGGGGAACACTGAAGCTTTCTTT CSARTGKQGNTEAFF
TRBJ2-5 TRBV5-1 TRBD2 many TGCGCCAGCAGAACGACTAGGGAGGGAGAGACCCAGTACTTC CASRTTREGETQYF
TRBJ2-7 TRBV6-1 TRBD2 NA TGTGCCAGCAGTGAAGCTAGCGGGAGCTCCTACGAGCAGTACTTC CASSEASGSSYEQYF
TRBJ1-1 TRBV12-3/TRBV12-4 NA NA TGTGCCAGCAGTTTAAACATGGAATCTGAAGCTTTCTTT CASSLNMESEAFF
TRBJ1-1 TRBV12-3/TRBV12-4 TRBD1 NA TGTGCCAGCAGCCCCGGACAGGGAAGGAGGAACACTGAAGCTTTCTTT CASSPGQGRRNTEAFF